The rows below give T cell receptor beta chains drawn from one sample of a study of blood T cell repertoires in COVID-19. Clones were read by immunoSEQ multiplex PCR, and TCRdb kept only the in-frame ones, dropping some. This sample has approximately 300,000 clones, with about nine tenths found just once. Sequencing was performed on peripheral blood. The receptors originated from a woman between 50 and 59 years old who had recovered from COVID-19. CDR3s include the opening cysteine and the closing phenylalanine or tryptophan. The D gene is left open where the match is weak. Size is stated for part of the rows, as once, few or many counts, or as a class when the clone is expanded.

j_call v_call clone_size d_call cdr3_aa cdr3_nt
TRBJ1-2 TRBV2 . . CASRSFALLANYGYTF TGTGCCAGCAGGTCCTTCGCCTTACTAGCTAACTATGGCTACACCTTC
TRBJ2-7 TRBV27 few . CASSFTISHEQYF TGTGCCAGCAGTTTTACAATTTCCCACGAGCAGTACTTC
TRBJ2-3 TRBV11-2 . TRBD2 CASSLGGLAATDTQYF TGTGCCAGCAGCTTGGGGGGACTAGCGGCCACAGATACGCAGTATTTT
TRBJ2-7 TRBV27 few . CASRIRVHSYEQYF TGTGCCAGCAGGATACGAGTTCACTCCTACGAGCAGTACTTC
TRBJ2-7 TRBV18 once . CASSPERSSYEQYF TGTGCCAGCTCACCCGAGCGGAGCTCCTACGAGCAGTACTTC
TRBJ1-1 TRBV4-1 . . CASSRDRGTEAFF TGCGCCAGCAGCCGCGACCGAGGGACTGAAGCTTTCTTT
TRBJ1-2 TRBV18 . TRBD1 CASSPWLTGQGTRSFGYTF TGTGCCAGCTCTCCTTGGCTGACGGGACAGGGGACGCGCAGTTTTGGCTACACCTTC
TRBJ2-7 TRBV7-9 . TRBD2 CASTGKRGQNYEQYF TGTGCCAGCACCGGGAAGCGGGGGCAAAACTACGAGCAGTACTTC
TRBJ1-5 TRBV4-1 . . CASSQDRTVNQPQHF TGCGCCAGCAGCCAAGACCGGACAGTGAATCAGCCCCAGCATTTT
TRBJ2-5 TRBV2 . TRBD1 CASKPGTAVETQYF TGTGCCAGCAAACCCGGGACAGCGGTCGAGACCCAGTACTTC
TRBJ2-5 TRBV10-3 few TRBD1 CAIRNPGQGGQETQYF TGTGCCATCAGAAATCCGGGACAGGGGGGGCAAGAGACCCAGTACTTC
TRBJ1-1 TRBV30 . . CAWSVGGATEAFF TGTGCCTGGAGTGTTGGGGGGGCCACTGAAGCTTTCTTT
TRBJ1-2 TRBV7-2 . TRBD1 CASSSGQPQDGYTF TGTGCCAGCAGCTCGGGACAGCCTCAGGATGGCTACACCTTC
TRBJ2-7 TRBV5-1 few TRBD2 CASSSGLAGVLTAEQYF TGCGCCAGCAGCTCGGGACTAGCGGGGGTCCTTACCGCCGAGCAGTACTTC
TRBJ2-3 TRBV19 few . CASTRGHTGLGTDTQYF TGTGCCAGTACCAGAGGACATACAGGGTTGGGCACAGATACGCAGTATTTT
TRBJ1-3 TRBV7-2 . . CASSLGQTYSGNTIYF TGTGCCAGCAGCTTAGGACAGACGTACTCTGGAAACACCATATATTTT